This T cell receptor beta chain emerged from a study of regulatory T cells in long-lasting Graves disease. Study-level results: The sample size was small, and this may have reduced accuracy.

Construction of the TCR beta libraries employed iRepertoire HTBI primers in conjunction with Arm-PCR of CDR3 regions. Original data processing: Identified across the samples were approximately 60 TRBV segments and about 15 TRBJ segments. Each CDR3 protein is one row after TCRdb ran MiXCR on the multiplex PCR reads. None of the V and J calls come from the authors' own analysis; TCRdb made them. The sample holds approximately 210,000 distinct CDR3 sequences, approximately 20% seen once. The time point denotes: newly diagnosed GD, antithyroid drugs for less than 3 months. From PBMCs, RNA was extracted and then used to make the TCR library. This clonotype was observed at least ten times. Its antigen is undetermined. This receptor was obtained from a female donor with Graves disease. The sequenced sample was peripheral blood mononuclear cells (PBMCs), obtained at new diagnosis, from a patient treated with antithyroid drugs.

DNA for the CDR3: TGTGCCATCAGTGAATCTGGGGCCAACGTCCTGACTTTC. Translation gives CAISESGANVLTF. The chain is built from TRBV10-3 and TRBJ2-6; D remains unclear. CDR3 length: 13 residues. The ends were cut back, 3 bases at V and 1 base at J, with 1 base in the middle. Germline CDR1 reads ENHRY; CDR2 reads SYGVKD.